Following are 18 T cell receptor beta chains from one sample sequenced in a study of cytomegalovirus exposure and HLA in healthy donors. The PCR had 60 Vbeta and 13 Jbeta primers. The data were produced by immunoSEQ multiplex PCR, yet TCRdb's version contains in-frame clones alone and is incomplete. This table lists 55,000 to 80,000 clones. The sequenced sample consisted of PBMCs. The receptor source for this set is a middle-aged man in good health and CMV-seronegative.

This chain joins TRBV5-6 and TRBJ1-6; tentatively, D is TRBD1 (6 bases). CDR1 is SGHDT, CDR2 YYEEEE, per germline. V was shortened by 0 bases and J by 13 bases, with 14 bases between the two germline ends. The CDR3 spans 14 residues. The DNA for the CDR3 is TGTGCCAGCAGCTTGGAACAGGGAATGGCGCCCCTCCACTTT. It is translated as CASSLEQGMAPLHF.

The rearrangement uses TRBV6-1 and TRBJ1-2, with D tentatively TRBD1 (6 bases). V was shortened by 4 bases and J by 4 bases, with 16 bases between the two germline ends. The CDR3 is 15 residues long. The germline gives CDR1 MNHNS, CDR2 SASEGT. The CDR3 nucleotides are TGTGCCAGCAGTGCCTCCGGGACATCTGGCTATGGCTACACCTTC. As protein: CASSASGTSGYGYTF.

The CDR3 sequence: CASSQPGGKTGDGYGYTF. In DNA, the CDR3 is TGTGCCAGCAGCCAACCAGGGGGAAAAACCGGGGACGGCTATGGCTACACCTTC. The chain couples TRBV4-2 to TRBJ1-2; TRBD1 matches at 7 bases. The germline V gene has CDR1 LGHNA and CDR2 YNFKEQ. The V segment lost 2 bases and the J segment 4 bases; nucleotides outside the gene matches: 16. The CDR3 runs to 18 residues.

Note on this clone: Other DNA sequences from this sample encode an identical CDR3 as well. J is TRBJ2-2 and V is TRBV6-1; 12 nucleotides line up with TRBD2. Germline-derived CDR1 and CDR2 are MNHNS and SASEGT. J lost 6 bases, V lost 4 bases, and 0 bases had no gene match. This CDR3 spans 14 amino acids. Here the CDR3 reads CASSGLAGAGELFF. Here the CDR3 DNA reads TGTGCCAGCAGTGGACTAGCGGGGGCCGGGGAGCTGTTTTTT.

The V gene is TRBV30, the J gene TRBJ2-1, with 7 nucleotides matching TRBD2. Germline values: CDR1 GTSNPN, CDR2 SVGIG (reference sequence). Germline trimming cut 3 bases from V and 5 bases from J; bases unmatched to any gene: 7. This CDR3 spans 14 amino acids. The CDR3 protein is CAWRRAGEHNEQFF. CDR3 sequence (DNA): TGTGCCTGGAGGAGGGCGGGGGAACACAATGAGCAGTTCTTC.

V and J are TRBV5-1 and TRBJ2-7; perhaps TRBD1 as D (5 bases). With 4 bases removed from V and 4 bases from J, the gap between germline ends came to 9 bases. This CDR3 has 12 amino acids. CDR1 is SGHRS, CDR2 YFSETQ, per germline. In DNA form, the CDR3 reads TGCGCCAGCAGCATTGCAGGGTACGAGCAGTACTTC. As protein: CASSIAGYEQYF. The full variable domain, with the rest looked up from reference TRBV5-1 and TRBJ2-7, is KAGVTQTPRYLIKTRGQQVTLSCSPISGHRSVSWYQQTPGQGLQFLFEYFSETQRNKGNFPGRFSGRQFSNSRSEMNVSTLELGDSALYLCASSIAGYEQYFGPGTRLTVT.

The chain couples TRBV28 to TRBJ1-6; TRBD1 matches 9 bases. J gave up 6 bases and V 11 bases, and 5 bases lay outside the gene matches. The length of the CDR3 is 13 residues. The germline V gene encodes CDR1 MDHEN and CDR2 SYDVKM. CDR3 region: CAVTQGANSPLHF. CDR3 DNA sequence: TGTGCCGTTACACAGGGGGCTAATTCACCCCTCCACTTT.

This chain uses TRBV29-1 with TRBJ1-2; D unclear. This CDR3 has 12 amino acids. Trimming stripped 2 bases from V and 4 bases from J, with 8 bases between. Germline V gene sequence: CDR1 SQVTM, CDR2 ANQGSEA. For the CDR3, the DNA is TGCAGCGTTGAATTTCTCAGCTATGGCTACACCTTC. Encoded protein: CSVEFLSYGYTF.

The chain joins TRBV4-2 to TRBJ1-2, with 7 bases matching TRBD1. The CDR3 runs to 15 residues. Unmatched junction bases numbered 6, after V lost 4 bases and J lost 1 base. Looked up from germline, CDR1 is LGHNA and CDR2 is YNFKEQ. CDR3 region: CASSLGTAINYGYTF. The DNA for the CDR3 is TGTGCCAGCAGCCTAGGGACAGCGATTAACTATGGCTACACCTTC.

The gene calls are TRBV18 and TRBJ2-5; unclear D gene. The CDR3 is 14 amino acids. CDR1 KGHSH and CDR2 LQKENI come from the germline V gene. V lost 1 base and J lost 1, with 7 bases in between. The CDR3 spells CASSPREFQETQYF. The CDR3 bases are TGTGCCAGCTCACCACGCGAGTTCCAAGAGACCCAGTACTTC.

The chain links TRBV7-9 to TRBJ2-1; possible D gene TRBD2, 5 bases. This CDR3 has 13 residues. The germline V gene encodes CDR1 SEHNR and CDR2 FQNEAQ (reference sequence). Trimming took off 4 bases at V and 6 bases at J, with 10 bases between the two ends. For the CDR3, the DNA is TGTGCCAGCAGCTCACGGGATGTCAATGAGCAGTTCTTC. Translation gives CASSSRDVNEQFF.

The chain links TRBV6-5 to TRBJ1-6; D is unresolved. The V end lost 2 bases, the J end lost 10 bases, and 6 bases lay between the germline ends. CDR3 length equals 12 residues. Per the germline V gene, CDR1 is MNHEY and CDR2 is SVGAGI. CDR3 residues: CASSYLGSPLHF. The CDR3 bases are TGTGCCAGCAGTTACCTAGGATCACCCCTCCACTTT.

The chain couples TRBV6-5 to TRBJ1-5; TRBD1 matches 7 bases. The V gene's germline CDR1 is MNHEY and CDR2 SVGAGI. The ends lost 5 bases at V and 4 bases at J; junction bases unmatched: 8. This CDR3 has 15 residues. The CDR3 coding sequence is TGTGCCAGCAGTGGCAGACAGGGTGGGAATCAGCCCCAGCATTTT. Amino acid sequence: CASSGRQGGNQPQHF.

The chain links TRBV11-2 to TRBJ1-1, with D unresolved. Germline V CDR1 and CDR2: SGHAT, FQNNGV. V lost 0 bases and J lost 4, with 9 bases in between. This CDR3 comprises 14 residues. CDR3 nucleotide sequence: TGTGCCAGCAGCTTAGATAGACGGGGCACTGAAGCTTTCTTT. It encodes CASSLDRRGTEAFF.

The J gene is TRBJ2-1, the V gene TRBV6-1; 7 bases are a match to TRBD2. Per germline, CDR1 MNHNS and CDR2 SASEGT. This CDR3 spans 15 amino acids. V was clipped by 6 bases and J by 8 bases; unmatched bases: 13. CDR3 bases: TGTGCCAGCAGAGATCCGGGACTACCCATAGATGAGCAGTTCTTC. Protein: CASRDPGLPIDEQFF.

Points on this clone: At one boundary the junction diverges from the germline segment, which might be a read error. CDR3 loop: CASSIGQGRVF. CDR3 nucleotide sequence: TGTGCCAGTAGTATAGGACAGGGGCGAGTCTTC. J is TRBJ2-1 and V is TRBV19; 8 nucleotides line up with TRBD1. The CDR3 has 11 amino acids. The germline V gene encodes CDR1 LNHDA and CDR2 SQIVND (reference sequence).

A word on this clone: Other nucleotide sequences in the sample specify the same CDR3. V gene TRBV5-1 combines with J gene TRBJ2-5; 7 nucleotides agree with TRBD2. The V segment lost 0 bases and the J segment 4 bases; nucleotides outside the gene matches: 0. The CDR3 is 13 amino acids. The germline CDR1 and CDR2 sequences are SGHRS and YFSETQ. The CDR3 loop is CASSLGGGETQYF. In DNA form, the CDR3 reads TGCGCCAGCAGCTTGGGGGGGGGAGAGACCCAGTACTTC.

This chain joins TRBV21-1 and TRBJ2-5; the D segment call TRBD1 is taken from the table without a DNA check. TRBV21-1 is a recognized pseudogene. The CDR3 has 14 amino acids. CDR3 sequence reads: CASSHRGSLETQYF. The CDR3 DNA reads as TGTGCCAGCAGCCACAGGGGGAGTCTAGAGACCCAGTACTTC.